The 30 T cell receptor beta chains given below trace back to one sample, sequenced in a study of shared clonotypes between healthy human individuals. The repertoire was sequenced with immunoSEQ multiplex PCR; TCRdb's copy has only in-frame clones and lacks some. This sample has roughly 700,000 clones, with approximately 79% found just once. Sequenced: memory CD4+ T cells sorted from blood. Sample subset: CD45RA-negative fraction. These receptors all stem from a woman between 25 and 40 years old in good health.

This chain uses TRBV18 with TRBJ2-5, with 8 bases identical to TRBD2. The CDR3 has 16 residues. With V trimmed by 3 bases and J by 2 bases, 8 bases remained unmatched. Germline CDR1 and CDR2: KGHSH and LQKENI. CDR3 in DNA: TGTGCCAGCTCACCGGTCAGCGGGAGTTTGCAAGAGACCCAGTACTTC. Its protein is CASSPVSGSLQETQYF.

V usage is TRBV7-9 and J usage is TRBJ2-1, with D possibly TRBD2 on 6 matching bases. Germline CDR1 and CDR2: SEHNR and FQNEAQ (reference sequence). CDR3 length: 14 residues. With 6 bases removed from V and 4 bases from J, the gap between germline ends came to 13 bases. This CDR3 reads CASSLGTSYNEQFF. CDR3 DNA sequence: TGTGCCAGCAGTCTCGGGACTTCATACAATGAGCAGTTCTTC.

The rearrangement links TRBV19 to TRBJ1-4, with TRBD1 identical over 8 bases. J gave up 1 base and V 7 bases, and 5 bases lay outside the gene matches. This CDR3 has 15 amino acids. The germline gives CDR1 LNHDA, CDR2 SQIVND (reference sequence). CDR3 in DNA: TGTGCCAGTACAGGGGGCGCAGGAACTAATGAAAAACTGTTTTTT. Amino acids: CASTGGAGTNEKLFF.

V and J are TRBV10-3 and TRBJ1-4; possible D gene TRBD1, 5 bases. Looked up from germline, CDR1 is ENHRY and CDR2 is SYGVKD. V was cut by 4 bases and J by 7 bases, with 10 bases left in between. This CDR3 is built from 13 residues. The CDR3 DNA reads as TGTGCCATCAGTGGGGACGGAGGTGAAAAACTGTTTTTT. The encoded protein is CAISGDGGEKLFF.

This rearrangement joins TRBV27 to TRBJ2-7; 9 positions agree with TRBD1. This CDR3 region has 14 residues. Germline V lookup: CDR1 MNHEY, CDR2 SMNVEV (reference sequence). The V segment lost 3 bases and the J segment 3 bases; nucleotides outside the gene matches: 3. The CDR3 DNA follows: TGTGCCAGCAGTTTTTCGGGACAGGGCTACGAGCAGTACTTC. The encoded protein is CASSFSGQGYEQYF.

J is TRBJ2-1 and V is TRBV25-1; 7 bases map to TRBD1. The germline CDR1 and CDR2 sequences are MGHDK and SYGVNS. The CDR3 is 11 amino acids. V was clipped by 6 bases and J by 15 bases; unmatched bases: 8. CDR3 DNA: TGTGCCAGCAGCAACAGGGGAGACCTGTTCTTC. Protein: CASSNRGDLFF.

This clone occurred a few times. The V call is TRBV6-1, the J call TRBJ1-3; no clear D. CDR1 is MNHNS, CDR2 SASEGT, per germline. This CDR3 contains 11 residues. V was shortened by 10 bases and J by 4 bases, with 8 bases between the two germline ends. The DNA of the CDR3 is TGTGCCACCGCCAGGGGAAACACCATATATTTT. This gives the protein CATARGNTIYF.

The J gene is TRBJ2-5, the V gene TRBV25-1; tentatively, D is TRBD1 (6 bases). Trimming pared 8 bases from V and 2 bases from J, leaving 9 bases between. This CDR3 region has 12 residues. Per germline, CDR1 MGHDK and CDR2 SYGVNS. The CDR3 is CASGRGQETQYF. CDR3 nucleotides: TGTGCCAGCGGCAGGGGACAAGAGACCCAGTACTTC.

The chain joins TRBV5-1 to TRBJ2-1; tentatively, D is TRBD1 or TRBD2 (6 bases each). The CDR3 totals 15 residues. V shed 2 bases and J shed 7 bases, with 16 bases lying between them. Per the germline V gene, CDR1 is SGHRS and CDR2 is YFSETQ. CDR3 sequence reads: CASSFGGDTWNEQFF. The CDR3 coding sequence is TGCGCCAGCAGCTTCGGGGGCGATACGTGGAATGAGCAGTTCTTC.

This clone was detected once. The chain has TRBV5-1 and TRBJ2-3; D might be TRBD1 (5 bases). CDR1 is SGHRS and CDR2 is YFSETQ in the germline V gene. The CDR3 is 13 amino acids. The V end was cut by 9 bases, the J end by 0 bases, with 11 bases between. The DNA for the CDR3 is TGCGCCACCTCGACAGACAGCACAGATACGCAGTATTTT. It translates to CATSTDSTDTQYF. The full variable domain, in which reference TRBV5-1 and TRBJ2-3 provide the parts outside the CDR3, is KAGVTQTPRYLIKTRGQQVTLSCSPISGHRSVSWYQQTPGQGLQFLFEYFSETQRNKGNFPGRFSGRQFSNSRSEMNVSTLELGDSALYLCATSTDSTDTQYFGPGTRLTVL.

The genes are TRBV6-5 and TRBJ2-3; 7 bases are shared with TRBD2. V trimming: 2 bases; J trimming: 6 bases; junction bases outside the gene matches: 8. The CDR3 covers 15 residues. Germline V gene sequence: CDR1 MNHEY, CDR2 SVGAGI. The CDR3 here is CASSYRAGVADTQYF. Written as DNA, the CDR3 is TGTGCCAGCAGTTACCGGGCGGGAGTGGCGGATACGCAGTATTTT.

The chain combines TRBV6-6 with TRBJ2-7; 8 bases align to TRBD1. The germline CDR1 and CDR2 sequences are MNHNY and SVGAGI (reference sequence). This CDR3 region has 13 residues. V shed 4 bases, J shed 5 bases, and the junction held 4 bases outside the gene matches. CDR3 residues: CASSFPTGDEQYF. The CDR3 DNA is TGTGCCAGCAGTTTTCCGACAGGGGACGAGCAGTACTTC.

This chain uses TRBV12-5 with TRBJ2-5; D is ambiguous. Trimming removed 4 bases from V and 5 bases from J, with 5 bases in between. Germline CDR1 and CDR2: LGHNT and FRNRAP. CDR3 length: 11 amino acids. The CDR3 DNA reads TGTGCTAGTGGTTCCGGTGAGACCCAGTACTTC. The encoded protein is CASGSGETQYF.

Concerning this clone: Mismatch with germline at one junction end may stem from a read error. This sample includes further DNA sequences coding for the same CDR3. CDR3 DNA: TGTGCCAGCTCAGCCACAGGGGGCAACCAGCCCCAGCATTTT. It encodes CASSATGGNQPQHF. The chain couples TRBV18 to TRBJ1-5, with 9 nucleotides matching TRBD1. Germline-derived CDR1 and CDR2 are KGHSH and LQKENI. The CDR3 consists of 14 residues.

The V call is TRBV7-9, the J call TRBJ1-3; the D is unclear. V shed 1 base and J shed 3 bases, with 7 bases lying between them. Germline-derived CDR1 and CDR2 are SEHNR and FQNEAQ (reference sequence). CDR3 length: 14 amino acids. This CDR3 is CASSLVGGGNTIYF. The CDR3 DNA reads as TGTGCCAGCAGCTTAGTTGGCGGTGGAAACACCATATATTTT.

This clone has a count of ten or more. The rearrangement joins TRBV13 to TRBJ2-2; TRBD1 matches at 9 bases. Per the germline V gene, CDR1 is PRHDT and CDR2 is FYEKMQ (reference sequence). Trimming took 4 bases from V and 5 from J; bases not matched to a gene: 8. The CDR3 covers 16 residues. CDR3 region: CASSSTGGVGTGELFF. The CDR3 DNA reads TGTGCCAGCAGCTCAACAGGGGGCGTTGGGACCGGGGAGCTGTTTTTT.

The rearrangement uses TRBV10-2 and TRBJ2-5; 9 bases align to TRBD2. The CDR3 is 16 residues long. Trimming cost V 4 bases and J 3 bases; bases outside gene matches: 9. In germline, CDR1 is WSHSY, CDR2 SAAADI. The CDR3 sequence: CASSGPGGRDKETQYF. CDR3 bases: TGCGCCAGCAGTGGGCCTGGCGGGAGGGACAAAGAGACCCAGTACTTC.

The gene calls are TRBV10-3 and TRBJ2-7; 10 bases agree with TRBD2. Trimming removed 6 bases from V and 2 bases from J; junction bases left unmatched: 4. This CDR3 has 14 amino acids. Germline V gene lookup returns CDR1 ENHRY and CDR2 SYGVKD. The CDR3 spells CAIRPAGGPYEQYF. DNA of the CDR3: TGTGCCATCAGGCCAGCGGGAGGGCCCTACGAGCAGTACTTC.

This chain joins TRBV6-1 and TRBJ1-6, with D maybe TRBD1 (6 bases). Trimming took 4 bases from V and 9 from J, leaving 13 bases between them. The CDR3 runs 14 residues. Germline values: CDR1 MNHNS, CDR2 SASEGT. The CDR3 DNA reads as TGTGCCAGCAGTGTAGGGTCAGGGGCTTCACCCCTCCACTTT. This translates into CASSVGSGASPLHF.

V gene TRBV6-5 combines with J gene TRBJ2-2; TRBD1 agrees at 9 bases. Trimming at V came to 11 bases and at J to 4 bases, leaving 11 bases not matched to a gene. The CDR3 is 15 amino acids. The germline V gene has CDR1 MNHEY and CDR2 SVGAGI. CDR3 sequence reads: CAATGGERTTGELFF. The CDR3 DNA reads TGTGCCGCGACAGGGGGAGAGCGTACCACCGGGGAGCTGTTTTTT.

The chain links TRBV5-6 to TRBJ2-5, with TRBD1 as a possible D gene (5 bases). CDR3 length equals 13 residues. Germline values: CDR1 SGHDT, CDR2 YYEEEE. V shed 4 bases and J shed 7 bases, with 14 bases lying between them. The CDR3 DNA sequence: TGTGCCAGCAGCAGCTCGACAGATTGGACCCAGTACTTC. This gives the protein CASSSSTDWTQYF.

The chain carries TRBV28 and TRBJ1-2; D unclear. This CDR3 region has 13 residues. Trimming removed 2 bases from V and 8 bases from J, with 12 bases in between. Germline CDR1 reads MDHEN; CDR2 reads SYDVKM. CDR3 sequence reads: CASSLIGRGGYTF. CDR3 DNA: TGTGCCAGCAGTTTAATAGGGCGCGGGGGCTACACCTTC.

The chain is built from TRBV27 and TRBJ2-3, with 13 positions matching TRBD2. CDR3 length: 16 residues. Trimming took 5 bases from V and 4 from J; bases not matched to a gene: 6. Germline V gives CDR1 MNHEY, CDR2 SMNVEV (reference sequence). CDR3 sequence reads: CASSGRLAGGSDTQYF. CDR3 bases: TGTGCCAGCAGTGGGAGACTAGCGGGAGGATCAGATACGCAGTATTTT.

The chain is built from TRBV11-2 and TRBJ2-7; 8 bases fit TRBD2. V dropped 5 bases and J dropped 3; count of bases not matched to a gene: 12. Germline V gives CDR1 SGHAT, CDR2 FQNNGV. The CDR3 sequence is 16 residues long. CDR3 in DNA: TGTGCCAGCAGCCTTAGCGGGGCTGTACCACGCTACGAGCAGTACTTC. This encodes CASSLSGAVPRYEQYF.

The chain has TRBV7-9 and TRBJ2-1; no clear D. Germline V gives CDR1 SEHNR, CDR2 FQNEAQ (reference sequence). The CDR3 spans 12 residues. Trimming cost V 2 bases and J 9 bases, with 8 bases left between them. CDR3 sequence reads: CASSLLLVEQFF. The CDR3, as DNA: TGTGCCAGCAGCTTATTGTTGGTTGAGCAGTTCTTC.

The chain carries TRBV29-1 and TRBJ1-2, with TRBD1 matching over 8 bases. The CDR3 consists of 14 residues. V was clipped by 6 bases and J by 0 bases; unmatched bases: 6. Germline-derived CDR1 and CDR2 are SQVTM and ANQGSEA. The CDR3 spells CSVERTGSNYGYTF. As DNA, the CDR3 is TGCAGCGTAGAACGGACAGGGTCTAACTATGGCTACACCTTC.

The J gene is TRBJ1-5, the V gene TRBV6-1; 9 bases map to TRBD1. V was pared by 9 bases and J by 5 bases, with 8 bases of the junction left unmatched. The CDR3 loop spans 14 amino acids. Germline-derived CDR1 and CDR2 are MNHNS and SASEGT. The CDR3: CASRTGEDYQPQHF. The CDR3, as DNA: TGTGCCAGTAGGACAGGGGAAGATTATCAGCCCCAGCATTTT.

CDR3 residues: CASRRGIRTQYF. The DNA for the CDR3 is TGTGCCAGCAGGCGGGGTATACGGACCCAGTACTTC. V and J are TRBV2 and TRBJ2-5; D possibly corresponds to TRBD2 (6 bases). Trimming stripped 6 bases from V and 7 bases from J, with 12 bases between. CDR3 length equals 12 residues. The germline V gene encodes CDR1 SNHLY and CDR2 FYNNEI.

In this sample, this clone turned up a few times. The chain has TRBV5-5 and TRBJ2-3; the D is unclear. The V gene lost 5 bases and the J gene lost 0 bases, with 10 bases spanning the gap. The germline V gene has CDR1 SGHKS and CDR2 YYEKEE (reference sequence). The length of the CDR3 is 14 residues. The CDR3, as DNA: TGTGCCAGCAGAACCGGCCCTAGCACAGATACGCAGTATTTT. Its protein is CASRTGPSTDTQYF.

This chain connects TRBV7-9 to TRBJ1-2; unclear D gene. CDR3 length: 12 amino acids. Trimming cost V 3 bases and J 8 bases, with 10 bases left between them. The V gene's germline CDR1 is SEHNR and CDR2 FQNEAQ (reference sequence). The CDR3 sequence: CASSFLERGYTF. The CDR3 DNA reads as TGTGCCAGCAGCTTTCTTGAAAGGGGCTACACCTTC.